The clone carrying this T cell receptor (beta chain) was detected a few times. Germline trimming cut 3 bases from V and 4 bases from J; bases unmatched to any gene: 6. From germline, CDR1 is SGHVS and CDR2 FNYEAQ. The CDR3 totals 15 residues. These data belong to a study of T-cell reconstitution after alpha-beta-depleted transplantation in children. Researchers prepared the TCRbeta library using unique molecular identifiers, the study reports. TCRdb re-analysed the PCR reads in MiXCR, keeping a single row per CDR3 protein. The sample contains about 340,000 distinct CDR3 sequences, about an eighth of which appear only once.

This specimen was PBMCs, taken from the stem cell graft. The chain employs TRBV7-6 and TRBJ2-3; 8 positions match TRBD2. The receptor was derived from a human donor who donated a stem cell graft to a child with Fanconi anemia. The CDR3 here is CASSFSGENADTQYF. CDR3 in DNA: TGTGCCAGCAGCTTTAGCGGGGAGAATGCAGATACGCAGTATTTT.